Shown below are 9 T cell receptor beta chains from a single sample sequenced in a study of blood T cell repertoires in COVID-19. Libraries were prepared by immunoSEQ multiplex PCR; TCRdb keeps only in-frame clonotypes and omits some of them. The table lists about 480,000 clones, 70% to 90% of them singletons. Sample: PBMCs or T cells enriched from blood (not recorded which). The receptors derive from a woman aged 60-70 years who had recovered from COVID-19.

This clone was recorded a few times. V gene TRBV24-1 combines with J gene TRBJ1-2; D might be TRBD1 (5 bases). V shed 1 base and J shed 8 bases, with 10 bases lying between them. The germline V gene has CDR1 KGHDR and CDR2 SFDVKD. CDR3 length: 13 amino acids. CDR3 DNA: TGTGCCACCAGTGATTTTCCGACAGCCGGCTACACCTTC. It specifies CATSDFPTAGYTF.

This chain uses TRBV5-4 with TRBJ2-3, with 7 bases that match TRBD2. After removal of 0 bases from V and 2 bases from J, the junction contained 9 bases not matched to a gene. The CDR3 has 17 residues. CDR1 SGHNT and CDR2 YYREEE come from the germline V gene (reference sequence). The CDR3 coding sequence is TGTGCCAGCAGCTTGGCCCTCGCGGGGGTGAACACAGATACGCAGTATTTT. It is translated as CASSLALAGVNTDTQYF.

The chain recombines TRBV19 with TRBJ1-4; D remains ambiguous. CDR3 length: 17 amino acids. V dropped 3 bases and J dropped 7 bases, with 21 bases sitting between them. Germline loops: CDR1 LNHDA, CDR2 SQIVND (reference sequence). CDR3 DNA sequence: TGTGCCAGTAGTATCCCCGTAAGCGGTCGCGCTGGTGAAAAACTGTTTTTT. Amino acids: CASSIPVSGRAGEKLFF. Based on the CDR3 plus reference TRBV19 and TRBJ1-4, the full variable domain is DGGITQSPKYLFRKEGQNVTLSCEQNLNHDAMYWYRQDPGQGLRLIYYSQIVNDFQKGDIAEGYSVSREKKESFPLTVTSAQKNPTAFYLCASSIPVSGRAGEKLFFGSGTQLSVL.

The V gene is TRBV5-6, the J gene TRBJ2-3; TRBD2 matches at 8 bases. CDR3 length: 15 residues. From germline, CDR1 is SGHDT and CDR2 YYEEEE. J lost 6 bases, V lost 3 bases, and 9 bases had no gene match. Here the CDR3 reads CASSSSSGDQDTQYF. CDR3 in DNA: TGTGCCAGCAGCTCGAGTAGCGGGGACCAGGATACGCAGTATTTT. Supplemented by reference TRBV5-6 and TRBJ2-3, the full variable domain reads DAGVTQSPTHLIKTRGQQVTLRCSPKSGHDTVSWYQQALGQGPQFIFQYYEEEERQRGNFPDRFSGHQFPNYSSELNVNALLLGDSALYLCASSSSSGDQDTQYFGPGTRLTVL.

The CDR3 DNA reads TGTGCCAGCAGCTTCGGGGGTCCCGGGGAGCTGTTTTTT. Translation gives CASSFGGPGELFF. The rearrangement uses TRBV11-2 and TRBJ2-2; possibly TRBD2 for D (6 bases). With 3 bases removed from V and 6 bases from J, the gap between germline ends came to 8 bases. Germline CDR1 and CDR2: SGHAT and FQNNGV. This CDR3 comprises 13 residues.

The chain recombines TRBV4-1 with TRBJ2-1; 9 nucleotides line up with TRBD2. Germline-derived CDR1 and CDR2 are MGHRA and YSYEKL. J lost 12 bases, V lost 0 bases, and 18 bases had no gene match. The CDR3 is made up of 18 amino acids. CDR3 coding DNA: TGCGCCAGCAGCCAAGATATGGAGGTGGGTAGCGGGGGCAGAGGGCAGTTCTTC. It encodes CASSQDMEVGSGGRGQFF.

This clone was recorded once. CDR3 sequence: CASSITDDRNEQYF. DNA of the CDR3: TGTGCCAGTAGTATTACCGATGACAGGAACGAGCAGTACTTC. The V and J genes are TRBV19 and TRBJ2-7; perhaps TRBD1 as D (6 bases). V lost 3 bases and J 5 bases, leaving 14 bases between the germline ends. CDR1 is LNHDA, CDR2 SQIVND, per germline (reference sequence). The CDR3 runs to 14 residues.

In this sample, this clone turned up once. The rearrangement uses TRBV29-1 and TRBJ2-3; TRBD2 agrees at 12 bases. This CDR3 is 15 amino acids long. Unmatched junction bases numbered 9, after V lost 5 bases and J lost 6 bases. The germline gives CDR1 SQVTM, CDR2 ANQGSEA. CDR3 sequence (DNA): TGCAGCGTTTCAGGACTAGCGGGGATAGATGATACGCAGTATTTT. Translated: CSVSGLAGIDDTQYF.

The V gene is TRBV12-3 or TRBV12-4, the J gene TRBJ1-2, with 8 bases matching TRBD1. V lost 4 bases, J lost 4 bases, and 2 bases stayed unmatched. The CDR3 is 13 residues long. CDR3 loop: CASSSDRGYGYTF. CDR3 sequence (DNA): TGTGCCAGCAGTTCAGACAGGGGCTATGGCTACACCTTC.